This TCR beta chain was found in a study of beta chain features in type 1 diabetes. Overall study: Examination spanned around 110,000,000 sorted cells from all samples. The study, taken as a whole, reports: Type 1 diabetes patients showed a moderate but significant shortening of TCRB CDR3s in all four CD4+ subsets. Diminished insertions and augmented deletions at VDJ junctions characterized type 1 diabetes patients.

The whole isolated RNA underwent reverse transcription, so sequencing captured expressed TCRB transcripts. Measured with immunoSEQ multiplex PCR; TCRdb has only the in-frame clones, and not every one. This sample has approximately 470,000 clones; approximately 31% occur once, and the top ten carry about 0.06%. Concerning this clone: Its antigen is as yet unknown.

CD45RO/CCR7/CD25/CD127/CD95/CD27 staining was used to isolate CD4+ naive, central memory, regulatory and stem cell-like memory cells by sorting. V gave up 2 bases and J gave up 3 bases; unmatched junction bases: 6. The CDR3 spans 16 residues. Germline V lookup: CDR1 SGHNT, CDR2 YYREEE (reference sequence). The sequencing sample was made of naive CD4+ T cells from blood. V usage is TRBV5-4 and J usage is TRBJ2-1, with 9 bases fitting TRBD2. The sequence came from a man younger than 35 in good health. CDR3 nucleotides: TGTGCCAGCAGCTTCGGAGCGGGAGGCCTCTACAATGAGCAGTTCTTC. Translated, it gives CASSFGAGGLYNEQFF.